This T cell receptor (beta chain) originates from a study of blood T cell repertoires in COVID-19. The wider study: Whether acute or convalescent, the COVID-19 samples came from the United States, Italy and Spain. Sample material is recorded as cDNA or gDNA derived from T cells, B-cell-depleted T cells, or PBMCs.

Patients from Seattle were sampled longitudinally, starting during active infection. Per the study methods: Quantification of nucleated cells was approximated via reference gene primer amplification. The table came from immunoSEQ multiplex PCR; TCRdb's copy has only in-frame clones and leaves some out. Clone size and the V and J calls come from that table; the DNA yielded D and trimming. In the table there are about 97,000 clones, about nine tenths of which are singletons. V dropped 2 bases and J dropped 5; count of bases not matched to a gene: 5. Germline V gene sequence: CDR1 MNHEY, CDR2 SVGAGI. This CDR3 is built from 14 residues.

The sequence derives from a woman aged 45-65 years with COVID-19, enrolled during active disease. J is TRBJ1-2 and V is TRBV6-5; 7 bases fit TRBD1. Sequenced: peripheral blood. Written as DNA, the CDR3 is TGTGCCAGCAGTTACGGGGACAGACCTTATGGCTACACCTTC. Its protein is CASSYGDRPYGYTF.